These T cell receptor beta chains were read from a single sample in a study of memory CD4+ T cells and cytomegalovirus serostatus. TCRdb keeps only in-frame clones here, not all; method: immunoSEQ multiplex PCR. Of about 60,000 clones listed, 60% to 80% are singletons. Specimen: memory CD4+ T cells from blood. These receptors originate from an adult in good health and CMV-seronegative. CDR3s include the opening cysteine and the closing phenylalanine or tryptophan. The order of the fields is clone size, J gene, D gene, V gene, CDR3 DNA, CDR3 protein. The D gene is left open where the match is weak. Size is omitted from some rows. Given values are once, few, many or a class for expanded clones.

size: NA
J: TRBJ1-5
D: NA
V: TRBV28
DNA: TGTGCCAGCAGTTTAATATCGAAAAGGGATCAGCCCCAGCATTTT
CDR3: CASSLISKRDQPQHF

size: NA
J: TRBJ1-2
D: NA
V: TRBV5-1
DNA: TGCGCCAGCACCCTGAGCCCCGGGGCTGACTATGGCTACACCTTC
CDR3: CASTLSPGADYGYTF

size: NA
J: TRBJ1-2
D: NA
V: TRBV6-1
DNA: TGTGCCAGCAGTCACCGGGACAAAGGCTACACCTTC
CDR3: CASSHRDKGYTF

size: NA
J: TRBJ2-2
D: TRBD2
V: TRBV27
DNA: TGTGCCAGCAGGACTAGCGGGAGTACGAGCACCGGGGAGCTGTTTTTT
CDR3: CASRTSGSTSTGELFF

size: NA
J: TRBJ2-3
D: NA
V: TRBV7-9
DNA: TGTGCCAGCAGCTTAGCGAGAGGCAGAGGTAACACAGATACGCAGTATTTT
CDR3: CASSLARGRGNTDTQYF

size: once
J: TRBJ2-1
D: TRBD2
V: TRBV19
DNA: TGTGCCAGTAGTATATCGGCCGGTATGGCGGGAGGGCCTCGGGAGCAGTTCTTC
CDR3: CASSISAGMAGGPREQFF

size: once
J: TRBJ2-5
D: TRBD2
V: TRBV30
DNA: TGTGCCTGGAACCGCCTAGCGGGGATCCAAGAGACCCAGTACTTC
CDR3: CAWNRLAGIQETQYF

size: NA
J: TRBJ1-1
D: TRBD1
V: TRBV5-1
DNA: TGCGCCAGCAGCTTGGAGACAGGGTGGAACACTGAAGCTTTCTTT
CDR3: CASSLETGWNTEAFF

size: NA
J: TRBJ1-1
D: TRBD1
V: TRBV7-3
DNA: TGTGCCAGCAGCCAACAGGGGGCTTTGGTGAACACTGAAGCTTTCTTT
CDR3: CASSQQGALVNTEAFF

size: NA
J: TRBJ1-1
D: NA
V: TRBV18
DNA: TGTGCCAGCTCCCCACGAGGAGGCATGAACACTGAAGCTTTCTTT
CDR3: CASSPRGGMNTEAFF

size: NA
J: TRBJ2-1
D: NA
V: TRBV15
DNA: TGTGCCACCAGCAGGGACTACAATGAGCAGTTCTTC
CDR3: CATSRDYNEQFF

size: NA
J: TRBJ1-2
D: TRBD1
V: TRBV19
DNA: TGTGCCAGTAGAGAGACAGGGCTCCAGTATGGCTACACCTTC
CDR3: CASRETGLQYGYTF

size: NA
J: TRBJ2-1
D: TRBD1
V: TRBV5-6
DNA: TGTGCCAGCAGCTTGTTGGGGGACAGGGCCTACAATGAGCAGTTCTTC
CDR3: CASSLLGDRAYNEQFF

size: NA
J: TRBJ1-1
D: NA
V: TRBV5-5
DNA: TGTGCCAGCAGCCTGGTAGTTGAGGTCACTGAAGCTTTCTTT
CDR3: CASSLVVEVTEAFF

size: NA
J: TRBJ1-1
D: NA
V: TRBV6-4
DNA: TGTGCCAGCAGGGAAACAGCCTTCACTGAAGCTTTCTTT
CDR3: CASRETAFTEAFF

size: few
J: TRBJ2-2
D: TRBD1
V: TRBV5-4
DNA: TGTGCCAGCAGCAAATCGGGACAGGGGGCGAACACCGGGGAGCTGTTTTTT
CDR3: CASSKSGQGANTGELFF

size: NA
J: TRBJ2-1
D: NA
V: TRBV27
DNA: TGTGCCAGCAGTTATGGGGGTTCGGCAGGCTGGGCCGGCAATGAGCAGTTCTTC
CDR3: CASSYGGSAGWAGNEQFF

size: NA
J: TRBJ1-2
D: NA
V: TRBV7-9
DNA: TGTGCCAGCAGCTTCGCAGGGATTCCATCGGAGTACGGCTACACCTTC
CDR3: CASSFAGIPSEYGYTF

size: NA
J: TRBJ2-3
D: TRBD2
V: TRBV7-6
DNA: TGTGCCAGCAGCTTAGCGGTTAGCGGGGCAGATACGCAGTATTTT
CDR3: CASSLAVSGADTQYF

size: NA
J: TRBJ1-1
D: TRBD1
V: TRBV6-5
DNA: TGTGCCAGCAAAGACAGGGTTTGGAACACTGAAGCTTTCTTT
CDR3: CASKDRVWNTEAFF

size: NA
J: TRBJ1-2
D: NA
V: TRBV28
DNA: TGTGCCAGCAGTTTATGGGGGAACTATGGCTACACCTTC
CDR3: CASSLWGNYGYTF

size: few
J: TRBJ2-6
D: TRBD1
V: TRBV19
DNA: TGTGCCAGTAGTCGGCTCGGTCAGGGGGCCTCTGGGGCCAACGTCCTGACTTTC
CDR3: CASSRLGQGASGANVLTF

size: few
J: TRBJ1-1
D: TRBD1
V: TRBV9
DNA: TGTGCCAGCAGCGCTGGACAGGGATTCCCTGAAGCTTTCTTT
CDR3: CASSAGQGFPEAFF

size: NA
J: TRBJ1-1
D: NA
V: TRBV28
DNA: TGTGCCAGCAGTCAATTGACCCGGGGAGGAGCTTTCTTT
CDR3: CASSQLTRGGAFF

size: NA
J: TRBJ2-1
D: TRBD2
V: TRBV5-6
DNA: TGTGCCAGCAGCTATAGGACTAGCGGGCGCTCCTACAATGAGCAGTTCTTC
CDR3: CASSYRTSGRSYNEQFF

size: NA
J: TRBJ2-2
D: TRBD1
V: TRBV5-1
DNA: TGCGCCAGCAGCTTGGGACAGGGTCTCTCCGGGGAGCTGTTTTTT
CDR3: CASSLGQGLSGELFF

size: few
J: TRBJ1-5
D: NA
V: TRBV19
DNA: TGTGCCAGTAGTCAGGGACTTTATAGCAATCAGCCCCAGCATTTT
CDR3: CASSQGLYSNQPQHF

size: once
J: TRBJ2-2
D: NA
V: TRBV19
DNA: TGTGCCAGTAGTCCTACTAACACCGGGGAGCTGTTTTTT
CDR3: CASSPTNTGELFF

size: NA
J: TRBJ1-4
D: NA
V: TRBV5-1
DNA: TGCGCCAGCAGCTCCGAGATAGGGGCAACTAATGAAAAACTGTTTTTT
CDR3: CASSSEIGATNEKLFF

size: NA
J: TRBJ2-7
D: TRBD2
V: TRBV5-1
DNA: TGCGCCAGCAGCCCCACCGGGACTAGCGGGCTCGAGCAGTACTTC
CDR3: CASSPTGTSGLEQYF

size: NA
J: TRBJ1-4
D: NA
V: TRBV15
DNA: TGTGCCACCAGCAGAGATCGGGACAATCATGAAAAACTGTTTTTT
CDR3: CATSRDRDNHEKLFF

size: NA
J: TRBJ1-5
D: TRBD1
V: TRBV6-6
DNA: TGTGCCAGCAGTTACGAGAGGGGGCGGGTTATCCAGCATTTT
CDR3: CASSYERGRVIQHF

size: NA
J: TRBJ2-7
D: NA
V: TRBV6-5
DNA: TGTGCCAGCACCCCGGGGTACGAACACCCGTACGAGCAGTACTTC
CDR3: CASTPGYEHPYEQYF

size: NA
J: TRBJ2-5
D: TRBD1
V: TRBV5-1
DNA: TGCGCCAGCAGCTGGGGACAGGGGGCTGGGGAGACCCAGTACTTC
CDR3: CASSWGQGAGETQYF

size: NA
J: TRBJ2-5
D: NA
V: TRBV27
DNA: TGTGCCAGCAGTTCTCCGGGCCTTGCGCGGGAGACCCAGTACTTC
CDR3: CASSSPGLARETQYF